A selection of T cell receptor beta chains follows, all from one sample in a study of T cell changes during pregnancy in multiple sclerosis. Sequencing used immunoSEQ multiplex PCR; TCRdb keeps in-frame clones, though not all of them. The sample shows some 120,000 clones, about 93% of them seen only once. Sequences were derived from peripheral blood, sampled before pregnancy. Receptors originate from a female donor with multiple sclerosis, enrolled in a pregnancy study. Both conserved end residues are trimmed from each CDR3. Fields, in order: clone size, V gene, CDR3 length, CDR3 protein. The listing skips clone size in some rows; elsewhere it reads once, few, many or a size class.

size: NA; V: TRBV9; length: 14; CDR3: ASSVGEGRSTDTQY
size: NA; V: TRBV6-5; length: 14; CDR3: ASSSRDRGFLTEAF
size: NA; V: TRBV6-5; length: 11; CDR3: ASTRGTGYGYT
size: NA; V: TRBV18; length: 15; CDR3: ASSPRDRGVFEDGYT
size: once; V: TRBV7-2; length: 11; CDR3: ASSPGQRNTIY
size: NA; V: TRBV5-4; length: 14; CDR3: ASSLDDRRYTGELF
size: NA; V: TRBV2; length: 8; CDR3: ASGGGKLF
size: once; V: TRBV30; length: 13; CDR3: AWSRQGRSGTEAF
size: NA; V: TRBV27; length: 12; CDR3: ASTDTGGRGGAF
size: NA; V: TRBV5-1; length: 14; CDR3: ASSKGVAGGNTEAF
size: NA; V: TRBV30; length: 12; CDR3: AWRGVTGVAGYT
size: NA; V: TRBV19; length: 14; CDR3: ASSARQPYPPGELF
size: NA; V: TRBV28; length: 13; CDR3: ASSSRMSYNSPLH
size: NA; V: TRBV9; length: 16; CDR3: ASSASRGTGVVGNTIY
size: NA; V: TRBV11-3; length: 13; CDR3: ASSLSGQGLDTQY
size: NA; V: TRBV5-6; length: 14; CDR3: ASSTEFRGDTYEQY
size: NA; V: TRBV19; length: 13; CDR3: ASRTTGVQHYGYT